This TCR beta chain was captured by sequencing in a study of beta chain features in type 1 diabetes. Study observations and caveats: The study found moderately but significantly shorter TCRB CDR3s in all four CD4+ subsets of Type 1 diabetes patients.

Trimming removed 0 bases from V and 5 bases from J, with 11 bases in between. The CDR3 loop spans 14 amino acids. Germline V gene data show CDR1 as SGHRS and CDR2 as YFSETQ. Reverse transcribing all isolated RNA meant expressed TCRB transcripts were sequenced. Produced via immunoSEQ multiplex PCR; TCRdb's table is partial and in-frame only. The sample yields hundreds of thousands of clones, roughly 11% seen once. Averaging roughly 0.12 L, one heparinised blood draw came from each individual donor. In its sample, this clone was seen a few times. The antigen remains undetermined. Other DNA sequences in this specimen translate into the identical CDR3.

Sequencing used naive CD4+ T cells from blood. This receptor was obtained from a man aged 30 to 39 with type 1 diabetes. The V and J genes are TRBV5-1 and TRBJ2-5, with D possibly TRBD1 on 7 matching bases. The DNA of the CDR3 is TGCGCCAGCAGCTTGGACAGGGGAGGCGAGACCCAGTACTTC. Protein product: CASSLDRGGETQYF.